This TCR beta chain was retrieved from a study of long-term antiretroviral therapy in people with HIV. Study-wide points: Pre-ART expanded TRB clones stayed dominant throughout, though often decreasing after ART.

V shed 0 bases and J shed 9 bases, with 11 bases lying between them. This CDR3 region has 13 residues. Germline V gives CDR1 SEHNR, CDR2 FQNEAQ (reference sequence). Version v3.0 of the immunoSEQ assay ran at survey level. TCRdb's copy holds only in-frame clones and misses some; the assay was immunoSEQ multiplex PCR. The sample contains around 30,000 clones, roughly 84% of which appear only once. As to this clone: Its antigen is unknown.

The sample was unsorted PBMCs, taken 3 years after starting antiretroviral therapy. The TCR originated in a man in his forties with HIV. The chain uses TRBV7-9 and TRBJ2-5; D unresolved. Here the CDR3 DNA reads TGTGCCAGCAGCTTAGCGGCCAGCCTGGCCCAGTACTTC. As protein: CASSLAASLAQYF.